This T cell receptor (beta chain) appears in the sequencing data of a study of identical twins. Study-wide results and limits: Cross-sectional statistical analysis was relied on for the conclusions, without the same donors being followed. With monozygotic twins, out-of-frame TCR alpha sharing exceeded what models estimated.

Of note for this clonotype: Its target is unknown.

Template switching added a universal primer site; cDNA carried unique molecular identifiers. Via MiXCR, TCRdb re-called the 5' RACE reads, giving one row per CDR3 protein. The table includes hundreds of thousands of distinct CDR3 sequences, around 20% detected once. The same data also went into a second study, on yellow fever vaccine responses in identical twins.

Sequencing was carried out using CD4+ T cells sorted from blood. The clonotype was recovered from a woman between 18 and 29 years old in good health.

The CDR3 DNA is TGTGCCAGCTCGACCTCCGCGGGGGCAGGACAAGAGACCCAGTACTTC. Translating gives CASSTSAGAGQETQYF. V usage is TRBV18 and J usage is TRBJ2-5; the D gene is possibly TRBD2 (7 bases). There are 16 residues in the CDR3. V lost 6 bases, J lost 2 bases, and 19 bases lay in between. The germline CDR1 and CDR2 sequences are KGHSH and LQKENI.